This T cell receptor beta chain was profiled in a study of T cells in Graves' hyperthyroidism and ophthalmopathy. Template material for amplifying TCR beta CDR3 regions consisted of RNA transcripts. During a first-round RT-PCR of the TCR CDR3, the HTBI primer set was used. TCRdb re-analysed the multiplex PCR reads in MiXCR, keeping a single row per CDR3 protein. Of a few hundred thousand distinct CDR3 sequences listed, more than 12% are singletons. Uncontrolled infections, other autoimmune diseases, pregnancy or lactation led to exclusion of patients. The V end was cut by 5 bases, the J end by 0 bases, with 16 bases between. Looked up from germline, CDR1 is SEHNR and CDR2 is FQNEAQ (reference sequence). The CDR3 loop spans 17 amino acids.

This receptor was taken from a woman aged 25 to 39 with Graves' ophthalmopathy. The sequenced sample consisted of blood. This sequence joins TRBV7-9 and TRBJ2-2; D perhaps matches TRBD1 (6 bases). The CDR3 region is CASSHPLDSPNTGELFF. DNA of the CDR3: TGTGCCAGCAGCCACCCCTTGGACAGTCCGAACACCGGGGAGCTGTTTTTT.